What follows describes a single T cell receptor (beta chain). This may arise from a read error, as a much more abundant clone is one base away. The record originates from a study of T cells in Graves' hyperthyroidism and ophthalmopathy. Amplified TCR beta CDR3 regions derived from RNA transcripts. TCR CDR3 underwent first-round RT-PCR with the HTBI primer set. One entry per CDR3 protein, called by TCRdb with MiXCR from the multiplex PCR reads. The table includes under 450,000 distinct CDR3 sequences, 15% to 19% detected once. CDR3 size: 15 residues. Germline loops: CDR1 MGHRA, CDR2 YSYEKL. The TCR comes from a young woman with Graves' hyperthyroidism. Sequencing was performed on blood. This chain uses TRBV4-1 with TRBJ1-6; D gene ambiguous. Here the CDR3 reads CASSQDRHENSLLHF. For the CDR3, the DNA is TGCGCCAGCAGCCAAGATAGGCACGAAAATTCACTCCTCCACTTT.